The 30 T cell receptor beta chains listed next were all sequenced from one sample in a study of CD8 T cells in Susac syndrome. Random hexamers primed reverse transcription of about 0.45 to 1 ug RNA. One entry per CDR3 protein results from TCRdb running MiXCR on the immunoSEQ multiplex PCR reads. The data hold approximately 120,000 distinct CDR3 sequences, with just under 95% observed a single time. The sequenced sample was CD4+ T cells from PBMCs. Receptors originate from a human donor in good health.

This chain links TRBV20-1 with TRBJ2-2, with TRBD2 matching over 10 bases. V lost 2 bases, J lost 2 bases, and 5 bases stayed unmatched. This CDR3 has 16 amino acids. CDR1 and CDR2 (germline): DFQATT, SNEGSKA (reference sequence). CDR3: CSARQRTSGNTGELFF. Written as DNA, the CDR3 is TGCAGTGCTAGACAACGGACTAGCGGCAACACCGGGGAGCTGTTTTTT.

This rearrangement joins TRBV20-1 to TRBJ1-1; D gene uncertain. Trimming stripped 3 bases from V and 1 base from J, with 12 bases between. The CDR3 extends over 14 amino acids. Germline loops: CDR1 DFQATT, CDR2 SNEGSKA (reference sequence). CDR3 sequence reads: CSASGRTANTEAFF. CDR3 DNA: TGCAGTGCTAGCGGAAGGACGGCGAACACTGAAGCTTTCTTT.

The chain has TRBV20-1 and TRBJ2-7; no clear D. CDR3 length: 11 amino acids. Germline CDR1 DFQATT, CDR2 SNEGSKA (reference sequence). Trimming removed 5 bases at V and 0 bases at J, with 5 bases between. The CDR3, as DNA: TGCAGTGCTCGGAACTCCTACGAGCAGTACTTC. Residues: CSARNSYEQYF.

This clonotype was detected once. This chain connects TRBV11-3 to TRBJ2-7; D is unresolved. The CDR3 is 13 residues long. Germline V lookup: CDR1 SGHNT, CDR2 YENEEA. Trimming removed 3 bases at V and 2 bases at J, with 8 bases between. In DNA form, the CDR3 reads TGTGCCAGCAGCTTCTCCCTGACCTACGAGCAGTACTTC. Protein sequence: CASSFSLTYEQYF.

The chain has TRBV4-3 and TRBJ1-5; D is uncertain. This CDR3 has 15 residues. Germline CDR1 LGHNA, CDR2 YSLEER. Trimming left V 1 base short and J 2 bases short, with 9 bases between. The CDR3 reads CASSQGVSGNQPQHF. CDR3 nucleotide sequence: TGCGCCAGCAGCCAAGGCGTGTCTGGCAATCAGCCCCAGCATTTT.

V gene TRBV6-5 combines with J gene TRBJ2-5, with D possibly being TRBD1 (5 bases). CDR1 and CDR2 from the germline V gene are MNHEY and SVGAGI. CDR3 length: 15 amino acids. V was shortened by 0 bases and J by 4 bases, with 12 bases between the two germline ends. CDR3 nucleotide sequence: TGTGCCAGCAGTTACTCGGGCAGGGAAGGAGAGACCCAGTACTTC. This sequence encodes CASSYSGREGETQYF.

V is TRBV11-2 and J is TRBJ2-5; a possible D gene is TRBD1 (5 bases). With 5 bases removed from V and 4 bases from J, the gap between germline ends came to 17 bases. The germline V gene encodes CDR1 SGHAT and CDR2 FQNNGV. CDR3 size: 15 residues. The CDR3 here is CASSPRRWQGETQYF. The CDR3 nucleotides are TGTGCCAGCAGCCCCCGGAGATGGCAGGGAGAGACCCAGTACTTC.

The V call is TRBV2, the J call TRBJ2-1, with D hard to call. Deletions cut 10 bases from V and 2 bases from J, with 12 bases between. The germline CDR1 and CDR2 sequences are SNHLY and FYNNEI. The CDR3 consists of 13 residues. The CDR3 protein is CATLLNPYNEQFF. The CDR3 DNA reads TGTGCCACCCTCCTTAACCCCTACAATGAGCAGTTCTTC.

J is TRBJ2-2 and V is TRBV30; no firm D call. Trimming removed 1 base from V and 6 bases from J, with 15 bases in between. From germline, CDR1 is GTSNPN and CDR2 SVGIG (reference sequence). The CDR3 is made up of 15 amino acids. In DNA form, the CDR3 reads TGTGCCTGGAGTGCCCCTTATCTGCTACCCGGGGAGCTGTTTTTT. Amino acids: CAWSAPYLLPGELFF.

V is TRBV24-1 and J is TRBJ2-3; 8 nucleotides agree with TRBD1. CDR3 length: 16 amino acids. V was clipped by 3 bases and J by 3 bases; unmatched bases: 7. Germline V gives CDR1 KGHDR, CDR2 SFDVKD. The CDR3 sequence: CATSDGTGGLTDTQYF. The CDR3 coding sequence is TGTGCCACCAGTGATGGTACAGGGGGTCTAACAGATACGCAGTATTTT.

The chain has TRBV5-4 and TRBJ1-1, with D perhaps matching TRBD1 (5 bases). V was cut by 4 bases and J by 1 base, with 11 bases left in between. The germline CDR1 and CDR2 sequences are SGHNT and YYREEE (reference sequence). CDR3 size: 14 residues. In DNA form, the CDR3 reads TGTGCCAGCAGCGGTCGTAGGGGGAACACTGAAGCTTTCTTT. It yields the protein CASSGRRGNTEAFF.

This rearrangement joins TRBV7-2 to TRBJ2-1, with a possible D match to TRBD2 (5 bases). Trimming removed 5 bases at V and 4 bases at J, with 12 bases between. Germline CDR1 SGHTA, CDR2 FQGNSA. This CDR3 contains 14 residues. CDR3 protein: CASSSGLHYNEQFF. The CDR3 region has the DNA TGTGCCAGCAGCAGTGGACTGCATTACAATGAGCAGTTCTTC.

This clonotype appeared a single time. The chain employs TRBV7-8 and TRBJ2-1; tentatively, D is TRBD1 (5 bases). The CDR3 sequence is 16 residues long. Trimming left V 1 base short and J 9 bases short, with 19 bases between. CDR1 and CDR2 (germline): SGHVS, FQNEAQ. The CDR3 DNA reads as TGTGCCAGCAGCTTAGAAGGGGCTAGACCGACCGGTGAGCAGTTCTTC. The encoded protein is CASSLEGARPTGEQFF.

J is TRBJ1-5 and V is TRBV7-2, with D maybe TRBD1 (5 bases). The CDR3 is 14 amino acids. Germline loops: CDR1 SGHTA, CDR2 FQGNSA. V was clipped by 2 bases and J by 6 bases, with 11 bases between them. CDR3 region: CASSLQGSVQPQHF. The CDR3 region has the DNA TGTGCCAGCAGCTTACAGGGATCGGTTCAGCCCCAGCATTTT.

The rearrangement links TRBV4-1 to TRBJ2-2, with 7 bases lining up with TRBD1. There are 13 residues in the CDR3. J lost 13 bases, V lost 2 bases, and 7 bases had no gene match. From germline, CDR1 is MGHRA and CDR2 YSYEKL. DNA of the CDR3: TGCGCCAGCAGCCAAATCGGGACAGATCGGCTGTTTTTT. Its translation is CASSQIGTDRLFF.

The J gene is TRBJ2-7, the V gene TRBV6-2 or TRBV6-3; the match to TRBD2 covers 13 bases. Germline V lookup: CDR1 MNHEY, CDR2 SVGEGT. This CDR3 has 16 amino acids. With 6 bases clipped from V and 4 bases from J, the junction kept 9 bases outside the gene matches. The DNA of the CDR3 is TGTGCCAGCAGATCCTCACTAGCGGGAGGGTCTTACGAGCAGTACTTC. It yields the protein CASRSSLAGGSYEQYF.

V is TRBV12-3 or TRBV12-4 and J is TRBJ1-1; 10 nucleotides line up with TRBD1. The CDR3 contains 14 residues. The V segment lost 5 bases and the J segment 4 bases; nucleotides outside the gene matches: 4. CDR3 protein: CASSKTGGGTEAFF. The CDR3 nucleotides read TGTGCCAGCAGTAAGACAGGGGGCGGCACTGAAGCTTTCTTT.

This clonotype was observed a single time. V and J are TRBV12-3 or TRBV12-4 and TRBJ1-1; D perhaps matches TRBD1 (6 bases). The CDR3 is made up of 13 amino acids. V shed 0 bases and J shed 6 bases, with 8 bases lying between them. This chain's CDR3 is CASSLAPGAEAFF. In DNA, the CDR3 is TGTGCCAGCAGTTTAGCGCCAGGGGCTGAAGCTTTCTTT.

A single count supports this clonotype. V is TRBV7-9 and J is TRBJ2-5; D uncertain. The CDR3 covers 15 residues. V gave up 5 bases and J gave up 2 bases, with 15 bases separating them. Germline lookup yields CDR1 SEHNR and CDR2 FQNEAQ (reference sequence). Here the CDR3 reads CASSQFGLPQETQYF. The CDR3 DNA reads as TGTGCCAGCAGCCAATTTGGCCTGCCTCAAGAGACCCAGTACTTC.

The chain carries TRBV5-1 and TRBJ2-3, with D hard to call. The CDR3 is made up of 11 amino acids. With 2 bases removed from V and 6 bases from J, the gap between germline ends came to 4 bases. The germline V gene encodes CDR1 SGHRS and CDR2 YFSETQ. Here the CDR3 reads CASSLVDTQYF. CDR3 in DNA: TGCGCCAGCAGCTTAGTTGATACGCAGTATTTT.

This rearrangement joins TRBV7-2 to TRBJ1-1; the D is unclear. Between the trimmed V and J ends, which lost 6 bases and 4 bases, there was a span of 15 bases. The CDR3 spans 14 residues. Germline V lookup: CDR1 SGHTA, CDR2 FQGNSA. The CDR3 region is CASRGRSEGTEAFF. CDR3 DNA: TGTGCCAGCAGAGGACGGTCAGAGGGCACTGAAGCTTTCTTT.

The chain couples TRBV4-1 to TRBJ1-1; D gene ambiguous. The V gene lost 6 bases and the J gene lost 2 bases, with 19 bases spanning the gap. Germline assignment: CDR1 MGHRA and CDR2 YSYEKL. The CDR3 runs to 16 residues. DNA of the CDR3: TGCGCCAGCAGAGAAGACTCAAGACCGGGAAACACTGAAGCTTTCTTT. It specifies CASREDSRPGNTEAFF.

The J gene is TRBJ2-2, the V gene TRBV4-2, with TRBD2 as a possible D gene (6 bases). V was trimmed by 4 bases and J by 4 bases, leaving 13 bases between them. This CDR3 contains 15 residues. Germline loops: CDR1 LGHNA, CDR2 YNFKEQ. The CDR3 is CASSPRLAITGELFF. As DNA, the CDR3 is TGTGCCAGCAGCCCGCGGCTAGCGATCACCGGGGAGCTGTTTTTT.

The chain employs TRBV10-3 and TRBJ2-4; tentative D call: TRBD2 (5 bases). Trimming pared 6 bases from V and 6 bases from J, leaving 18 bases between. The CDR3 has 15 residues. CDR1 and CDR2 (germline): ENHRY, SYGVKD. The CDR3 loop reads CAISHPGLGVNIQYF. The CDR3 bases are TGTGCCATCAGCCACCCCGGACTCGGGGTAAACATTCAGTACTTC.

This chain joins TRBV20-1 and TRBJ2-7; a weak D match, TRBD2 (6 bases). The germline V and J ends were trimmed by 0 bases and 5 bases, with 17 bases remaining between them. Germline values: CDR1 DFQATT, CDR2 SNEGSKA (reference sequence). There are 15 residues in the CDR3. The DNA of the CDR3 is TGCAGTGCTAGAGATGTCCGGAGGGCGGGGAACGAGCAGTACTTC. Protein: CSARDVRRAGNEQYF.

The chain is built from TRBV6-1 and TRBJ2-5; D is possibly TRBD1 (6 bases). Germline CDR1 is MNHNS and CDR2 is SASEGT. V dropped 11 bases and J dropped 4 bases, with 29 bases sitting between them. The CDR3 has 17 amino acids. The DNA for the CDR3 is TGTGCCTCCGAGAGGGTGAGGGGTCCAGGGGTCGGAGAGACCCAGTACTTC. This codes for CASERVRGPGVGETQYF.

The DNA of the CDR3 is TGTGCCTGGAGTGTTTTGACAGGGAATCAGCCCCAGCATTTT. Amino acid sequence: CAWSVLTGNQPQHF. The V call is TRBV30, the J call TRBJ1-5, with TRBD1 matching 7 bases. Per the germline V gene, CDR1 is GTSNPN and CDR2 is SVGIG (reference sequence). Losses at the gene ends were 0 bases for V and 4 bases for J; bases not matched to a gene: 3. This CDR3 is 14 amino acids long.

The V call is TRBV2, the J call TRBJ2-5; no clear D. V lost 9 bases, J lost 2 bases, and 16 bases lay in between. This CDR3 contains 14 residues. Germline V gene lookup returns CDR1 SNHLY and CDR2 FYNNEI. The CDR3 region has the DNA TGTGCCAGTCACCTAGACGGCTCGCAAGAGACCCAGTACTTC. Its protein is CASHLDGSQETQYF.

The chain employs TRBV4-3 and TRBJ1-2; D gene unclear. V shed 1 base and J shed 4 bases, with 19 bases lying between them. CDR3 length equals 17 residues. CDR1 is LGHNA, CDR2 YSLEER, per germline. In DNA, the CDR3 is TGCGCCAGCAGCCAAGCCCCGGGAGGGCTAAGTACCTATGGCTACACCTTC. Its translation is CASSQAPGGLSTYGYTF.

The J gene is TRBJ1-2, the V gene TRBV19; 7 nucleotides line up with TRBD1. The junction had 13 bases not matched to a gene; V was cut back by 5 bases and J by 4 bases. CDR1 and CDR2 (germline): LNHDA, SQIVND (reference sequence). The CDR3 runs 16 residues. The DNA for the CDR3 is TGTGCCAGTAGTCCCGCCCGGGACAGAGCAATCTATGGCTACACCTTC. Protein product: CASSPARDRAIYGYTF.